What follows describes a single TCR beta chain. Antigen unknown. The primer mix had 60 Vbeta and 13 Jbeta primers. Sequencing was performed with immunoSEQ multiplex PCR; in TCRdb, only in-frame clones are kept and a portion is missing. The profile shows 150,000 to 200,000 clones, around 83% of them singletons. The data were obtained in a study of cytomegalovirus exposure and HLA in healthy donors. Study in general: Caucasian-associated ancestry cluster membership applied to approximately 80% of over 350 genotyped donors.

Study conclusions and caveats: Later analysis suggested most CMV-associated TCR beta chains were HLA-restricted.

Despite likely unrecorded immune exposures, the donors were nominally healthy at the time of sampling. The CDR3 contains 13 residues. Germline CDR1 and CDR2: MNHEY and SVGAGI. V lost 6 bases, J lost 9 bases, and 7 bases stayed unmatched. This TCR came from a girl aged 2 to 10 in good health and CMV-seropositive. The chain has TRBV6-5 and TRBJ1-5, with 8 bases identical to TRBD1. Sequencing was performed on PBMCs. CDR3 DNA: TGTGCCAGCAGGCGGACAGGGCATCGGCCCCAGCATTTT. Its translation: CASRRTGHRPQHF.